The rows below give T cell receptor beta chains drawn from one sample of a study of beta chain features in type 1 diabetes. The data were produced by immunoSEQ multiplex PCR, yet TCRdb's version contains in-frame clones alone and is incomplete. The table records over 200,000 clones, roughly 11% of them present only once. Input material: naive CD4+ T cells from blood. These receptors were collected from a young man with type 1 diabetes. Both conserved end residues are part of each CDR3. The D gene is left open where the match is weak. Clone size appears in some rows only: once, few, many, or a class for an expanded clone.

clone_size: -; d_call: TRBD1; v_call: TRBV4-3; cdr3_length: 15; j_call: TRBJ2-1; cdr3_nt: TGCGCCAGCAGCATCGGGACAGGAAACTACAATGAGCAGTTCTTC; cdr3_aa: CASSIGTGNYNEQFF
clone_size: -; d_call: -; v_call: TRBV30; cdr3_length: 14; j_call: TRBJ2-1; cdr3_nt: TGTGCCTGGAGTGGGAAGGAGGCCTACAATGAGCAGTTCTTC; cdr3_aa: CAWSGKEAYNEQFF
clone_size: few; d_call: -; v_call: TRBV6-6; cdr3_length: 13; j_call: TRBJ1-2; cdr3_nt: TGTGCCAGCAGTCAGAGGGACACTACTGGCTACACCTTC; cdr3_aa: CASSQRDTTGYTF
clone_size: -; d_call: -; v_call: TRBV5-1; cdr3_length: 13; j_call: TRBJ1-2; cdr3_nt: TGCGCCAGCAGCTTGGAGTCTCGGTATGGCTACACCTTC; cdr3_aa: CASSLESRYGYTF
clone_size: -; d_call: -; v_call: TRBV4-3; cdr3_length: 13; j_call: TRBJ2-3; cdr3_nt: TGCGCCAGCAGCCCCCACAACACAGATACGCAGTATTTT; cdr3_aa: CASSPHNTDTQYF
clone_size: few; d_call: TRBD1; v_call: TRBV5-4; cdr3_length: 14; j_call: TRBJ2-3; cdr3_nt: TGTGCCAGCAGCGAGAGGGACAGTGGCGATACGCAGTATTTT; cdr3_aa: CASSERDSGDTQYF
clone_size: -; d_call: TRBD1; v_call: TRBV9; cdr3_length: 16; j_call: TRBJ1-2; cdr3_nt: TGTGCCAGCAGCGGAAAAAGGACAGGGTGGGGCTATGGCTACACCTTC; cdr3_aa: CASSGKRTGWGYGYTF
clone_size: -; d_call: TRBD2; v_call: TRBV7-3; cdr3_length: 14; j_call: TRBJ2-1; cdr3_nt: TGTGCCAGCAGTAAGGGACTAAGCTACAATGAGCAGTTCTTC; cdr3_aa: CASSKGLSYNEQFF
clone_size: few; d_call: TRBD1; v_call: TRBV5-1; cdr3_length: 15; j_call: TRBJ2-7; cdr3_nt: TGCGCCAGCAGCACGGGACAGGTAATACCCTACGAGCAGTACTTC; cdr3_aa: CASSTGQVIPYEQYF
clone_size: -; d_call: TRBD2; v_call: TRBV7-2; cdr3_length: 17; j_call: TRBJ2-4; cdr3_nt: TGTGCCAGCAGCTTACAGCGGGGGGCGGGAGCCAAAAACATTCAGTACTTC; cdr3_aa: CASSLQRGAGAKNIQYF
clone_size: -; d_call: -; v_call: TRBV5-4; cdr3_length: 15; j_call: TRBJ1-2; cdr3_nt: TGTGCCAGCACCCCCGGCGGACAGTCTAACTATGGCTACACCTTC; cdr3_aa: CASTPGGQSNYGYTF
clone_size: -; d_call: TRBD1; v_call: TRBV27; cdr3_length: 13; j_call: TRBJ1-5; cdr3_nt: TGTGCCAGCAGAATGACAGGGGCACAGCCCCAGCATTTT; cdr3_aa: CASRMTGAQPQHF
clone_size: -; d_call: -; v_call: TRBV29-1; cdr3_length: 12; j_call: TRBJ2-2; cdr3_nt: TGCAGCCTCGACATATACACCGGGGAGCTGTTTTTT; cdr3_aa: CSLDIYTGELFF
clone_size: few; d_call: TRBD2; v_call: TRBV9; cdr3_length: 15; j_call: TRBJ2-3; cdr3_nt: TGTGCCAGCAGCGTAGGTCCAGCGGGGGGGAAGGCGCAGTATTTT; cdr3_aa: CASSVGPAGGKAQYF
clone_size: few; d_call: -; v_call: TRBV9; cdr3_length: 17; j_call: TRBJ1-2; cdr3_nt: TGTGCCAGCAGCGTAGCTACGGGCAGGGCCTCTGAATATGGCTACACCTTC; cdr3_aa: CASSVATGRASEYGYTF
clone_size: few; d_call: TRBD2; v_call: TRBV5-1; cdr3_length: 18; j_call: TRBJ2-3; cdr3_nt: TGCGCCAGCAGCCGTGGTACTAGCGGGGGGGACGGCACAGATACGCAGTATTTT; cdr3_aa: CASSRGTSGGDGTDTQYF
clone_size: -; d_call: TRBD2; v_call: TRBV2; cdr3_length: 14; j_call: TRBJ2-3; cdr3_nt: TGTGCCAGCAGGACTAGCGGGGTACAAGATACGCAGTATTTT; cdr3_aa: CASRTSGVQDTQYF
clone_size: -; d_call: -; v_call: TRBV5-1; cdr3_length: 15; j_call: TRBJ2-1; cdr3_nt: TGCGCCAGCAGCTTCAGGGCGGCCCGCTACAATGAGCAGTTCTTC; cdr3_aa: CASSFRAARYNEQFF
clone_size: few; d_call: -; v_call: TRBV4-2; cdr3_length: 15; j_call: TRBJ1-5; cdr3_nt: TGTGCCAGCAGCCAAGTAGCGGATAGCAATCAGCCCCAGCATTTT; cdr3_aa: CASSQVADSNQPQHF
clone_size: -; d_call: TRBD1; v_call: TRBV18; cdr3_length: 14; j_call: TRBJ1-2; cdr3_nt: TGTGCCAGCTCACCGCCGGGACAGGAGAGGGGCTACACCTTC; cdr3_aa: CASSPPGQERGYTF
clone_size: -; d_call: TRBD1; v_call: TRBV15; cdr3_length: 16; j_call: TRBJ2-7; cdr3_nt: TGTGCCACCAGCAGATCTCCCTTGGACAGGGCGGATGAGCAGTACTTC; cdr3_aa: CATSRSPLDRADEQYF
clone_size: few; d_call: -; v_call: TRBV7-2; cdr3_length: 13; j_call: TRBJ2-5; cdr3_nt: TGTGCCAGCAGCTCCGCCCTAAAGAGGGCCCAGTACTTC; cdr3_aa: CASSSALKRAQYF
clone_size: -; d_call: TRBD1; v_call: TRBV5-1; cdr3_length: 15; j_call: TRBJ2-7; cdr3_nt: TGCGCCAGCAGCCTCGGGACAGGGGCCTCCTACGAGCAGTACTTC; cdr3_aa: CASSLGTGASYEQYF
clone_size: -; d_call: TRBD2; v_call: TRBV5-1; cdr3_length: 16; j_call: TRBJ2-3; cdr3_nt: TGCGCCAGCAGCTTGGGTCCTAGCGGGGGCTCGGATACGCAGTATTTT; cdr3_aa: CASSLGPSGGSDTQYF
clone_size: -; d_call: TRBD2; v_call: TRBV2; cdr3_length: 15; j_call: TRBJ2-1; cdr3_nt: TGTGCCAGCAGTGAAGGTCTAGCGGGGGGGGACCCTCAGTTCTTC; cdr3_aa: CASSEGLAGGDPQFF
clone_size: -; d_call: -; v_call: TRBV28; cdr3_length: 16; j_call: TRBJ2-4; cdr3_nt: TGTGCCAGCAGTGGAGCGGACGGTGGAGCCAAAAACATTCAGTACTTC; cdr3_aa: CASSGADGGAKNIQYF
clone_size: -; d_call: -; v_call: TRBV10-3; cdr3_length: 13; j_call: TRBJ2-3; cdr3_nt: TGTGCCATCGGGCTAGCGTCCGCAGATACGCAGTATTTT; cdr3_aa: CAIGLASADTQYF
clone_size: few; d_call: TRBD1; v_call: TRBV7-3; cdr3_length: 16; j_call: TRBJ2-3; cdr3_nt: TGTGCCAGCAGCTTAGGCTCAGGGGGCTTGGCAGATACGCAGTATTTT; cdr3_aa: CASSLGSGGLADTQYF
clone_size: -; d_call: -; v_call: TRBV6-1; cdr3_length: 15; j_call: TRBJ2-3; cdr3_nt: TGTGCCAGCACTTCGTGGGAGGAAGGCACAGATACGCAGTATTTT; cdr3_aa: CASTSWEEGTDTQYF
clone_size: -; d_call: TRBD1; v_call: TRBV15; cdr3_length: 15; j_call: TRBJ2-1; cdr3_nt: TGTGCCGCCGGCGAAACGGGACAGGGGTACAATGAGCAGTTCTTC; cdr3_aa: CAAGETGQGYNEQFF
clone_size: -; d_call: TRBD1; v_call: TRBV7-9; cdr3_length: 15; j_call: TRBJ1-4; cdr3_nt: TGTGCCAGCAGCTTATTTGGACAGGCTAATGAAAAACTGTTTTTT; cdr3_aa: CASSLFGQANEKLFF
clone_size: -; d_call: -; v_call: TRBV5-4; cdr3_length: 16; j_call: TRBJ2-5; cdr3_nt: TGTGCCAGCAGCCCGGGACAGCAAACGGGAGTGGAGACCCAGTACTTC; cdr3_aa: CASSPGQQTGVETQYF
clone_size: few; d_call: -; v_call: TRBV9; cdr3_length: 14; j_call: TRBJ2-5; cdr3_nt: TGTGCCAGCAGCGTCAGCGGAAGGCTAGAGACCCAGTACTTC; cdr3_aa: CASSVSGRLETQYF
clone_size: -; d_call: -; v_call: TRBV29-1; cdr3_length: 11; j_call: TRBJ1-4; cdr3_nt: TGCAGCGTTGAACTTCTGGAAAAACTGTTTTTT; cdr3_aa: CSVELLEKLFF
clone_size: -; d_call: -; v_call: TRBV11-3; cdr3_length: 12; j_call: TRBJ2-5; cdr3_nt: TGTGCCAGCAGCCCCGGGGTGGAGACCCAGTACTTC; cdr3_aa: CASSPGVETQYF
clone_size: few; d_call: -; v_call: TRBV4-2; cdr3_length: 14; j_call: TRBJ2-1; cdr3_nt: TGTGCCAGCAGCCAAGTTTCTGGTACGGATGAGCAGTTCTTC; cdr3_aa: CASSQVSGTDEQFF
clone_size: few; d_call: -; v_call: TRBV5-4; cdr3_length: 15; j_call: TRBJ2-2; cdr3_nt: TGTGCCAGCAGCTTGGTTACAGGGCGGAGCGGGGAGCTGTTTTTT; cdr3_aa: CASSLVTGRSGELFF
clone_size: few; d_call: -; v_call: TRBV28; cdr3_length: 14; j_call: TRBJ1-2; cdr3_nt: TGTGCCAGCACCACCCTGGGCGGGCCTTATGGCTACACCTTC; cdr3_aa: CASTTLGGPYGYTF
clone_size: -; d_call: -; v_call: TRBV9; cdr3_length: 15; j_call: TRBJ1-4; cdr3_nt: TGTGCCAGCAGCGTCGGCAGGGTGACTAATGAAAAACTGTTTTTT; cdr3_aa: CASSVGRVTNEKLFF
clone_size: -; d_call: -; v_call: TRBV27; cdr3_length: 14; j_call: TRBJ1-2; cdr3_nt: TGTGCCAGCAGTTTTTCGGGACAAAACTATGGCTACACCTTC; cdr3_aa: CASSFSGQNYGYTF
clone_size: -; d_call: -; v_call: TRBV5-1; cdr3_length: 13; j_call: TRBJ2-1; cdr3_nt: TGCGCCAGCAGCTTGGGGCAGGGCAATGAGCAGTTCTTC; cdr3_aa: CASSLGQGNEQFF